This T cell receptor (beta chain) stems from a study of neurological immune-mediated disorders. In the study overall: Secondary progressive disease was present in 3, and relapsing-remitting disease in 31, of the roughly 35 multiple sclerosis patients. Findings and limits, study-wide: The repertoires of 18 of 34 multiple sclerosis patients fell into one related-CDR3 cluster (a possible signature) under phylogenetic grouping.

TCRdb fed the 5' RACE reads into MiXCR, producing one record per CDR3 protein. The data hold about 46,000 distinct CDR3 sequences, with approximately 3% observed a single time. The CDR3 is 15 amino acids. Germline loops: CDR1 SGHVS, CDR2 FQNEAQ. Trimming cost V 2 bases and J 4 bases, with 13 bases left between them. This clonotype was detected many times. The antigen remains undetermined. The sequenced material came from PBMCs. This chain connects TRBV7-8 to TRBJ2-3; no clear D. The clonotype comes from a woman aged 50 to 65 with multiple sclerosis. CDR3 loop: CASSLLYRGADTQYF. The CDR3 DNA is TGTGCCAGCAGCTTACTGTATCGTGGGGCAGATACGCAGTATTTT.